This is a list of T cell receptor beta chains from one sample in a study of blood T cell repertoires in COVID-19. Method: immunoSEQ multiplex PCR; TCRdb's copy keeps in-frame clones and lacks some. This table has about 58,000 clones, about 88% appearing once. Sequenced sample: peripheral blood. These receptors originate from a woman aged 60-75 years with active COVID-19. Each CDR3 is given with its conserved first and last residue. Each record gives: V gene, D gene, J gene, CDR3 length, clone size, CDR3 DNA, CDR3 protein. A D gene is named only where the DNA matches it firmly. Some rows mark clone size as missing; the rest say once, few, many or name a class of expanded clone.

>TRBV14|TRBD1|TRBJ1-4|15|-
TGTGCCAGCAGCCTTAGGACAGGAGGGGAGGAAAAACTGTTTTTT
CASSLRTGGEEKLFF
>TRBV6-1|-|TRBJ1-2|11|-
TGTGCCAGCAGTGAAGCGGGCGGCTACACCTTC
CASSEAGGYTF
>TRBV3-1/TRBV3-2|-|TRBJ2-1|19|-
TGTGCCAGCAGCCCTATAGAGACCAGGCTAAAGAGCTCCTACAATGAGCAGTTCTTC
CASSPIETRLKSSYNEQFF
>TRBV6-2/TRBV6-3|TRBD1|TRBJ1-1|15|few
TGTGCCAGCAGTTACACACGACAGGGGACCACTGAAGCTTTCTTT
CASSYTRQGTTEAFF
>TRBV14|TRBD1|TRBJ1-2|15|-
TGTGCCAGCAGCCAAGATGGCAGGGGGCTGTGGGGCTACACCTTC
CASSQDGRGLWGYTF
>TRBV12-5|-|TRBJ2-5|12|-
TGTGCTAGTGGTTTGGACAGGGAGACCCAGTACTTC
CASGLDRETQYF
>TRBV10-3|TRBD2|TRBJ2-5|13|-
TGTGCCATCGCCGGGGGGGAACAAGAGACCCAGTACTTC
CAIAGGEQETQYF
>TRBV15|-|TRBJ2-5|14|-
TGTGCCACCAGCAGAGGGGGCCCGGGAGAGACCCAGTACTTC
CATSRGGPGETQYF
>TRBV4-2|TRBD2|TRBJ2-2|15|-
TGTGCCAGCAGCACCCGGGACTACAACACCGGGGAGCTGTTTTTT
CASSTRDYNTGELFF
>TRBV6-1|-|TRBJ1-3|16|-
TGTGCCAGCAGTGGTTCCCTGACAGCCTCTGGAAACACCATATATTTT
CASSGSLTASGNTIYF
>TRBV18|TRBD2|TRBJ2-5|17|once
TGTGCCAGCTCACCACGAAGTAGCGGGGGGCATCAAGAGACCCAGTACTTC
CASSPRSSGGHQETQYF
>TRBV6-5|-|TRBJ1-2|11|once
TGTGCCAGCAGTTACCAGGGTGGCTACACCTTC
CASSYQGGYTF
>TRBV6-6|TRBD1|TRBJ2-1|14|few
TGTGCCAGCAGCCTCAGGACAGGGGAGAGGGGGCAGTTCTTC
CASSLRTGERGQFF
>TRBV7-2|-|TRBJ1-1|15|-
TGTGCCAGCAGCTCAATACCAGGGAGGTCGACTGAAGCTTTCTTT
CASSSIPGRSTEAFF
>TRBV5-1|-|TRBJ2-5|14|-
TGCGCCAGCAGCATCGGGACTCCCTGGGAGACCCAGTACTTC
CASSIGTPWETQYF
>TRBV7-9|-|TRBJ2-1|15|-
TGTGCCAGCACCTCCAGTGAGGGCTCCTACAATGAGCAGTTCTTC
CASTSSEGSYNEQFF
>TRBV7-2|TRBD1|TRBJ2-1|17|-
TGTGCCAGCAGCGAGCACTACCGGGACAGGGGGCGCGGTGAGCAGTTCTTC
CASSEHYRDRGRGEQFF
>TRBV7-6|TRBD2|TRBJ2-1|15|once
TGTGCCAGCAGCGCGGGGGGCGGGCCCACGAATGAGCAGTTCTTC
CASSAGGGPTNEQFF
>TRBV18|TRBD2|TRBJ2-1|16|-
TGTGCCAGCTCACCCGGACTAGCGGGGTTCTACAATGAGCAGTTCTTC
CASSPGLAGFYNEQFF
>TRBV18|-|TRBJ2-5|12|-
TGTGCCAGCTCACCAACAGGCGAGACCCAGTACTTC
CASSPTGETQYF
>TRBV2|-|TRBJ2-7|12|-
TGTGCCAGCAATAGCGGACTCTACGAGCAGTACTTC
CASNSGLYEQYF
>TRBV3-1/TRBV3-2|-|TRBJ2-7|15|once
TGTGCCAGCAGCCAAGATCTAGGTGCCCCCTACGAGCAGTACTTC
CASSQDLGAPYEQYF
>TRBV11-2|-|TRBJ2-6|15|-
TGTGCCAGCAGCTTAGATCGGGCTGGGGCCAACGTCCTGACTTTC
CASSLDRAGANVLTF
>TRBV11-2|TRBD1|TRBJ1-2|14|-
TGTGCCAGCAGCAAGGACAGGAGCTACTATGGCTACACCTTC
CASSKDRSYYGYTF
>TRBV2|-|TRBJ2-3|14|-
TGTGCCAGCAGCCAGACACGGAACACAGATACGCAGTATTTT
CASSQTRNTDTQYF
>TRBV6-1|-|TRBJ2-3|17|-
TGTGCCAGCAGTGAAGGGCCCGGGTCCACCTACGCAGATACGCAGTATTTT
CASSEGPGSTYADTQYF
>TRBV3-1/TRBV3-2|TRBD1|TRBJ1-6|20|-
TGTGCCAGCAGCCAAGAAAGAGGGACAGGGAAACTCTCAAATTATTTACCCCTCCACTTT
CASSQERGTGKLSNYLPLHF
>TRBV7-3|-|TRBJ1-1|13|-
TGTGCCAGCAGCTTAACAGGGGGTGGTGAAGCTTTCTTT
CASSLTGGGEAFF
>TRBV5-1|TRBD1|TRBJ2-1|14|-
TGCGCCAGCAGCGTGGGACAGGTTTACAATGAGCAGTTCTTC
CASSVGQVYNEQFF
>TRBV29-1|TRBD1|TRBJ1-2|12|-
TGCAGCGTACCCAGGGGGCGTGGGGGCTACACCTTC
CSVPRGRGGYTF
>TRBV9|-|TRBJ2-2|16|-
TGTGCCAGCACCCCAGGGGGGAGACAGAACACCGGGGAGCTGTTTTTT
CASTPGGRQNTGELFF
>TRBV7-9|-|TRBJ1-6|15|-
TGTGCCAGCAGCTTGAGAGGGTCCGGAATTTCACCCCTCCACTTT
CASSLRGSGISPLHF
>TRBV11-2|TRBD1|TRBJ2-2|16|-
TGTGCCAGCAGCTTAGGGAGGACAGGGAACACCGGGGAGCTGTTTTTT
CASSLGRTGNTGELFF
>TRBV6-5|-|TRBJ2-7|14|-
TGTGCCAGCAGTTACGGGGGGACCTCCTACGAGCAGTACTTC
CASSYGGTSYEQYF
>TRBV3-1/TRBV3-2|TRBD1|TRBJ1-2|15|-
TGTGCCAGCAGCCAAGGGACAGGGAGTACAGGGGGCTACACCTTC
CASSQGTGSTGGYTF
>TRBV4-1|TRBD2|TRBJ2-5|21|-
TGCGCCAGCAGCCAAGACCATAGCGGGGGAGCTCTCATGAGGTACCAAGAGACCCAGTACTTC
CASSQDHSGGALMRYQETQYF
>TRBV20-1|-|TRBJ1-1|11|-
TGCAGTGCTAGAGATAGCACTGAAGCTTTCTTT
CSARDSTEAFF
>TRBV24-1|TRBD1|TRBJ2-3|14|-
TGTGCCACCGCAAGGGGGCAGAGCACAGATACGCAGTATTTT
CATARGQSTDTQYF
>TRBV9|TRBD2|TRBJ2-3|15|-
TGTGCCAGCAGCGTAGCGGGGGGGGAGACAGATACGCAGTATTTT
CASSVAGGETDTQYF
>TRBV5-1|-|TRBJ1-2|15|few
TGCGCCAGCAGGCTTGGGGACAAAACTAACTATGGCTACACCTTC
CASRLGDKTNYGYTF
>TRBV2|-|TRBJ2-1|15|-
TGTGCCAGCAGTGAAGCTGGAGGGTATTACAATGAGCAGTTCTTC
CASSEAGGYYNEQFF
>TRBV7-8|TRBD1|TRBJ1-5|12|-
TGTGCCAGCAGCGACAGGGTCCAGCCCCAGCATTTT
CASSDRVQPQHF
>TRBV5-1|TRBD1|TRBJ1-5|15|-
TGCGCCAGCAAACGGGACAGGGATGAGAGTCAGCCCCAGCATTTT
CASKRDRDESQPQHF
>TRBV5-4|-|TRBJ2-3|11|-
TGTGCCAGCAGCTTGGGACAGCCTGAATATTTT
CASSLGQPEYF
>TRBV4-3|TRBD1|TRBJ2-1|18|-
TGCGCCAGCAGCCTAACCGGGACAGGGGCTTCATTCCACAATGAGCAGTTCTTC
CASSLTGTGASFHNEQFF
>TRBV6-6|-|TRBJ1-2|15|-
TGTGCCAGCAGCTCCCCCCCTGGGGAGGGGTATGGCTACACCTTC
CASSSPPGEGYGYTF
>TRBV5-6|TRBD1|TRBJ1-2|15|-
TGTGCCAGCAGCTTGTTCGACAGGGCTAACTATGGCTACACCTTC
CASSLFDRANYGYTF
>TRBV4-3|-|TRBJ1-1|17|once
TGCGCCAGCAGCCAAGATCGAGGGTGGGTAGGGAACACTGAAGCTTTCTTT
CASSQDRGWVGNTEAFF